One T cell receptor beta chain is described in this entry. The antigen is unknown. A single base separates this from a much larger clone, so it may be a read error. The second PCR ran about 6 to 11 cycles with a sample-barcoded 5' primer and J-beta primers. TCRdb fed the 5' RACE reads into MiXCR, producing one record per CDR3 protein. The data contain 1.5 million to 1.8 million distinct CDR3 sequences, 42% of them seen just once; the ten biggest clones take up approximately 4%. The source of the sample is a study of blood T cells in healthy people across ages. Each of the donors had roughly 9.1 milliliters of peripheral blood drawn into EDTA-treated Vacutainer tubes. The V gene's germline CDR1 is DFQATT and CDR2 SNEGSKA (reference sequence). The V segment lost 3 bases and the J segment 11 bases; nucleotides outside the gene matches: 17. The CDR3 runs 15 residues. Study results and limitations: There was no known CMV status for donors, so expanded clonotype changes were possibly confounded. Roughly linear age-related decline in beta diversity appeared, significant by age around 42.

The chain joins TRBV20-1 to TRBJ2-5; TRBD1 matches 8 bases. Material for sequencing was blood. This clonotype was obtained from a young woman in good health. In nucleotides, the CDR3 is TGCAGTGCTAGCAGGACGGACAGGGTCTACAATGAGCAGTACTTC. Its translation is CSASRTDRVYNEQYF.